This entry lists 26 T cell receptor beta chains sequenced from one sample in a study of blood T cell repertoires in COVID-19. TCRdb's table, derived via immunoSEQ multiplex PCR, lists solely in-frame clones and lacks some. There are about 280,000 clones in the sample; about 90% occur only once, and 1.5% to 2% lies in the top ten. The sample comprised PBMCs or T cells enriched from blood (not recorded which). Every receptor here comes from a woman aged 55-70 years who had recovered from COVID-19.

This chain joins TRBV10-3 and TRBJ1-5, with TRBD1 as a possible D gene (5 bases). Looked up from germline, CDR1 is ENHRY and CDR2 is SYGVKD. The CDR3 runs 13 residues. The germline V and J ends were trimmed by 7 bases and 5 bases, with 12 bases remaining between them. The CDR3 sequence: CAITGGGDQPQHF. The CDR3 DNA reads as TGTGCCATCACAGGCGGGGGGGATCAGCCCCAGCATTTT.

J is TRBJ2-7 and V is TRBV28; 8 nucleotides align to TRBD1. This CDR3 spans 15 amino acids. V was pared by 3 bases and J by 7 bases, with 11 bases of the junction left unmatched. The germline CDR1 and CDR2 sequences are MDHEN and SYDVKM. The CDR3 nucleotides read TGTGCCAGCAGTTTTGGGGGACAGGTACTTTTGGAGCAGTACTTC. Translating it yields CASSFGGQVLLEQYF.

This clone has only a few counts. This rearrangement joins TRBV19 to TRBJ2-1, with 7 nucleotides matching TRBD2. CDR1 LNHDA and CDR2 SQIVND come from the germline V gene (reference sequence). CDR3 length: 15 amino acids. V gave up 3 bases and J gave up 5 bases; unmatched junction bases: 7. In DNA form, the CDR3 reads TGTGCCAGTAGTATTGCGGCGGGAGCCAACAATGAGCAGTTCTTC. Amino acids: CASSIAAGANNEQFF.

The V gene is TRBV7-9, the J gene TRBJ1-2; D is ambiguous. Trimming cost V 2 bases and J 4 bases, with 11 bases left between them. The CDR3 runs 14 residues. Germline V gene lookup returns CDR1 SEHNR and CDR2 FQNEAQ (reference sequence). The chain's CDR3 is CASSLIGAGYGYTF. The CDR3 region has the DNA TGTGCCAGCAGCTTAATCGGCGCAGGCTATGGCTACACCTTC.

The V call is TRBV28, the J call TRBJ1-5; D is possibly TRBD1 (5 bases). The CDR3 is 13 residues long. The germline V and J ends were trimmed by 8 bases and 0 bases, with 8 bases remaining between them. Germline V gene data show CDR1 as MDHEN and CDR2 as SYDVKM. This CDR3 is CASRGDSNQPQHF. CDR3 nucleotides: TGTGCCAGCCGGGGGGATAGCAATCAGCCCCAGCATTTT.

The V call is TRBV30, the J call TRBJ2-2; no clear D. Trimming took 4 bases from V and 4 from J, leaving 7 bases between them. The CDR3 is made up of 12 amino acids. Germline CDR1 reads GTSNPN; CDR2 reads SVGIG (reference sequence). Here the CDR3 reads CAWKRGTGELFF. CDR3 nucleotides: TGTGCCTGGAAACGAGGCACCGGGGAGCTGTTTTTT.

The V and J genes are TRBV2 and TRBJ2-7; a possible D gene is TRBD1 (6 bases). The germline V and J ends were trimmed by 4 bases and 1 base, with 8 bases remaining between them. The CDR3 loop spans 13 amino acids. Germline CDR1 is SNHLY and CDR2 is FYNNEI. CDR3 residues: CASSADRSYEQYF. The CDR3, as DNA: TGTGCCAGCAGTGCGGACAGATCCTACGAGCAGTACTTC.

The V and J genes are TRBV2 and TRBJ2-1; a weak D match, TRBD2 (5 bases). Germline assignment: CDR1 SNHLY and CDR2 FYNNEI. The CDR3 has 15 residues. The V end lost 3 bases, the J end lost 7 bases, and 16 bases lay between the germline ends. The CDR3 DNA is TGTGCCAGCAGTGAGCTAGCTCAAACTGGGAATGAGCAGTTCTTC. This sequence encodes CASSELAQTGNEQFF. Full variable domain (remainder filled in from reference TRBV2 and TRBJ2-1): EPEVTQTPSHQVTQMGQEVILRCVPISNHLYFYWYRQILGQKVEFLVSFYNNEISEKSEIFDDQFSVERPDGSNFTLKIRSTKLEDSAMYFCASSELAQTGNEQFFGPGTRLTVL.

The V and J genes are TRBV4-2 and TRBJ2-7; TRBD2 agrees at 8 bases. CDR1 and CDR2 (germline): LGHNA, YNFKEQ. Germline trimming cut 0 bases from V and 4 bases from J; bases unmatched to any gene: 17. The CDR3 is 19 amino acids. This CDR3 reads CASSQDLLAGTLFQYEQYF. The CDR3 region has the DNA TGTGCCAGCAGCCAAGATCTTCTAGCGGGCACCCTTTTTCAGTACGAGCAGTACTTC.

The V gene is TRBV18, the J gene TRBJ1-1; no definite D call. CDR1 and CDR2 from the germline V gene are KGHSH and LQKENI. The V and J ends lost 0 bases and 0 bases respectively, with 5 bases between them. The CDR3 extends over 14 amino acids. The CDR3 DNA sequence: TGTGCCAGCTCACCACCGTCAGTGAACACTGAAGCTTTCTTT. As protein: CASSPPSVNTEAFF.

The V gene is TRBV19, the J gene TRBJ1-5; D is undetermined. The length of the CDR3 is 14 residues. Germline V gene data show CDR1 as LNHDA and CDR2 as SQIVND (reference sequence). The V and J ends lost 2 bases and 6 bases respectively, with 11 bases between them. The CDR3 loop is CASSIIGVGQPQHF. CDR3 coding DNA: TGTGCCAGTAGTATAATCGGGGTGGGTCAGCCCCAGCATTTT.

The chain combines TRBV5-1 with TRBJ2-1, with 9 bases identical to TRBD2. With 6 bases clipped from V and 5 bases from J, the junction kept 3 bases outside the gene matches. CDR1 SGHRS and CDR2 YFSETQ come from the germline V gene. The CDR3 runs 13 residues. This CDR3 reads CASKIAGDNEQFF. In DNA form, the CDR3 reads TGCGCCAGCAAAATAGCGGGGGACAATGAGCAGTTCTTC.

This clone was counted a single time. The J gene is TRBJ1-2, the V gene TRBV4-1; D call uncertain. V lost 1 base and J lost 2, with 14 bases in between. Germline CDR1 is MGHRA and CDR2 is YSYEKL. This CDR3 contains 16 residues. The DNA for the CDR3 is TGCGCCAGCAGCCAAGGGGGTGGACGGGGAAACTATGGCTACACCTTC. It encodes CASSQGGGRGNYGYTF.

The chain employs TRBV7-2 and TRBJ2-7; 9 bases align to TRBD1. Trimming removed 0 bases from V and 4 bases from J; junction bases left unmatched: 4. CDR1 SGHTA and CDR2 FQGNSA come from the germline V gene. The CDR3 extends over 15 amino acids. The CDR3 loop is CASSLAGTGRYEQYF. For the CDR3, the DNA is TGTGCCAGCAGCTTAGCCGGGACAGGGAGGTACGAGCAGTACTTC.

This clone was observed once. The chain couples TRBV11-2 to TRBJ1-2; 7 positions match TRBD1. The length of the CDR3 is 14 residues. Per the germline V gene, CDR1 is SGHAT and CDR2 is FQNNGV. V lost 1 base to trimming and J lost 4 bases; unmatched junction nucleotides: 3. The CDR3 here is CASSLGQGGYGYTF. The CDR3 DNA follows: TGTGCCAGCAGCTTAGGACAGGGCGGCTATGGCTACACCTTC.

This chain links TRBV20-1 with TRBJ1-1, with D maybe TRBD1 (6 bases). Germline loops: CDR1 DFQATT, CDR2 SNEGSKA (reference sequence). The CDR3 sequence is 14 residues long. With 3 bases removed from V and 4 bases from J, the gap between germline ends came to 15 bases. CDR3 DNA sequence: TGCAGTGCTAGTTTGGGGGGGGCAATCACTGAAGCTTTCTTT. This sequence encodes CSASLGGAITEAFF.

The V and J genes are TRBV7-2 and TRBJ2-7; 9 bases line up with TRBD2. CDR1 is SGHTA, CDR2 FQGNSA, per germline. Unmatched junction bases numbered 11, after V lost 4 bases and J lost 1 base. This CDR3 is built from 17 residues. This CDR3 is CASSSPVVAGESYEQYF. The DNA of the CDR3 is TGTGCCAGCAGCTCCCCGGTGGTAGCGGGGGAGTCCTACGAGCAGTACTTC.

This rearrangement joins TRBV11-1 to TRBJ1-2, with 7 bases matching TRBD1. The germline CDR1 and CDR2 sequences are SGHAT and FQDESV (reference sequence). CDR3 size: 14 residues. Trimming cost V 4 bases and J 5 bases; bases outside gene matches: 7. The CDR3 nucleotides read TGTGCCAGCAGCTATAGCATACAGGGGTATGGCTACACCTTC. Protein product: CASSYSIQGYGYTF.

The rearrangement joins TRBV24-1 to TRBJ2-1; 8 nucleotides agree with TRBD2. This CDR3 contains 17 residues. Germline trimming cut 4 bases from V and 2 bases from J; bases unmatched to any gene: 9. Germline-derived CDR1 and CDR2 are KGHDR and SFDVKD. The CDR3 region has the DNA TGTGCCACCAGTGACCGAAGGACTAGCCGCCCCTACAATGAGCAGTTCTTC. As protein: CATSDRRTSRPYNEQFF.

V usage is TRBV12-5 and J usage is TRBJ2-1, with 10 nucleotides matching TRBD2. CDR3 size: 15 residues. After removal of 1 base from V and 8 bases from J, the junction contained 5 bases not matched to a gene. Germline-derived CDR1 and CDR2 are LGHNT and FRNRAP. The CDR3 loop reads CASGLGLAGVDEQFF. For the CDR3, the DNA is TGTGCTAGTGGTTTGGGTCTAGCGGGAGTTGATGAGCAGTTCTTC. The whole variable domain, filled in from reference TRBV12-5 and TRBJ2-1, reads DARVTQTPRHKVTEMGQEVTMRCQPILGHNTVFWYRQTMMQGLELLAYFRNRAPLDDSGMPKDRFSAEMPDATLATLKIQPSEPRDSAVYFCASGLGLAGVDEQFFGPGTRLTVL.

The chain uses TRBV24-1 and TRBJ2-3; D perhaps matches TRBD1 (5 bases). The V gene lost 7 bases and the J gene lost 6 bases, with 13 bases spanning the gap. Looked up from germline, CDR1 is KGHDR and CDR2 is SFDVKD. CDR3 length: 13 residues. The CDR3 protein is CATSLGAWDTQYF. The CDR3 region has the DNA TGTGCCACCAGCCTAGGGGCCTGGGATACGCAGTATTTT.

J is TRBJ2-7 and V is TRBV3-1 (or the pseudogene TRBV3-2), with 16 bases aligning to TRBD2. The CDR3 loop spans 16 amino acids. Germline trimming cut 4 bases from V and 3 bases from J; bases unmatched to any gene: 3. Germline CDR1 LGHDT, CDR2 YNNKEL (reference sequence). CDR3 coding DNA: TGTGCCAGCAGCCCGGGACTAGCGGGAGGGTACTACGAGCAGTACTTC. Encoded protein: CASSPGLAGGYYEQYF.

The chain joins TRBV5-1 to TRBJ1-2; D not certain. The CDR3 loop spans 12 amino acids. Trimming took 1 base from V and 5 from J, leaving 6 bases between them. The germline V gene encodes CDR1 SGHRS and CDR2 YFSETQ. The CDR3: CASSLTAYGYTF. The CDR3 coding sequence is TGCGCCAGCAGCTTGACAGCATATGGCTACACCTTC.

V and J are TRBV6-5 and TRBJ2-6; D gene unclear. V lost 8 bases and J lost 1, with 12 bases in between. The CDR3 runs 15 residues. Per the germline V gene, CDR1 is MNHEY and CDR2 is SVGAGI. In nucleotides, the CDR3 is TGTGCCAGCGACTTAGTTTGGTCTGGGGCCAACGTCCTGACTTTC. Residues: CASDLVWSGANVLTF.

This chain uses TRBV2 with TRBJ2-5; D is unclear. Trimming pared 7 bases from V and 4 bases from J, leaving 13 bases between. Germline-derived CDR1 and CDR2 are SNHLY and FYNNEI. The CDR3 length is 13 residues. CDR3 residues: CASTRDTGETQYF. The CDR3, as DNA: TGTGCCAGCACCCGAGACACCGGAGAGACCCAGTACTTC.

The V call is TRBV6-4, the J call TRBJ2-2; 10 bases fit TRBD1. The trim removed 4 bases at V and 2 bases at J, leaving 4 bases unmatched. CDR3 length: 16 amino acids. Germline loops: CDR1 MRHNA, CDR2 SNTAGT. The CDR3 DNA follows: TGTGCCAGCAGTGGGGGACAGGGGAGAAACACCGGGGAGCTGTTTTTT. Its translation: CASSGGQGRNTGELFF.